The rows below give T cell receptor beta chains drawn from one sample of a study of blood T cells in healthy people across ages. A single record per CDR3 protein comes from TCRdb applying MiXCR to the 5' RACE reads. The top ten clones hold roughly 2% of a sample with 1.5 million to 2 million distinct CDR3 sequences, less than 50% of them seen once. Sequencing was performed on blood. The receptor source for this set is a woman aged 40 to 49 in good health. Each CDR3 is given with its conserved first and last residue. A D gene is named only where the DNA matches it firmly. Some rows have no size entry. The others give once, few or many, or a class for an expanded clone.

.	TRBV6-5	.	14	TRBJ1-1	TGTGCCAGCACTCCACAGTCGTGGGGGACTGAAGCTTTCTTT	CASTPQSWGTEAFF
few	TRBV4-1	.	17	TRBJ2-3	TGCGCCAGCAGCCAAGATGGAGCTGGGACTTTCACAGATACGCAGTATTTT	CASSQDGAGTFTDTQYF
few	TRBV12-3/TRBV12-4	TRBD1	16	TRBJ1-2	TGTGCCAGCAGTTTGGGGCAGGGGGCGACGGTAGACGGCTACACCTTC	CASSLGQGATVDGYTF
.	TRBV6-2/TRBV6-3	.	15	TRBJ2-5	TGTGCCAGCAGTGACGGGGGCAGTGCCCAAGAGACCCAGTACTTC	CASSDGGSAQETQYF
.	TRBV14	.	16	TRBJ2-1	TGTGCCAGCAGCCAAGATAGGGGATCTCGGAACAATGAGCAGTTCTTC	CASSQDRGSRNNEQFF
.	TRBV6-1	.	15	TRBJ1-4	TGTGCCAGCAGTGAATTGGTTGGCTCTAATGAAAAACTGTTTTTT	CASSELVGSNEKLFF
.	TRBV24-1	.	15	TRBJ1-1	TGTGCCACCAGTGATAATGGGGTAATGAACACTGAAGCTTTCTTT	CATSDNGVMNTEAFF
.	TRBV6-2/TRBV6-3	.	14	TRBJ2-7	TGTGCCAGCACCCCTCGGACAGCCTCCTACGAGCAGTACTTC	CASTPRTASYEQYF
.	TRBV28	TRBD2	18	TRBJ2-5	TGTGCCAGCAGCCCCTTCAGGCTAGCGGGGGGTACCCAAGAGACCCAGTACTTC	CASSPFRLAGGTQETQYF
.	TRBV20-1	TRBD1	15	TRBJ2-7	TGCAGTGCTGCCGGAATGACAGGGTTATCTTACGAGCAGTACTTC	CSAAGMTGLSYEQYF
.	TRBV6-1	.	14	TRBJ2-5	TGTGCCAGTTTAGACTGGGGACGTGAAGAGACCCAGTACTTC	CASLDWGREETQYF
.	TRBV6-2/TRBV6-3	TRBD1	17	TRBJ1-1	TGTGCCAGCAGCCGCTCCGGGACGGGACAGGGGGTTACTGAAGCTTTCTTT	CASSRSGTGQGVTEAFF
few	TRBV20-1	TRBD2	14	TRBJ2-1	TGCAGTGCTAGACTGCGGACTAGTATCAATGAGCAGTTCTTC	CSARLRTSINEQFF
few	TRBV7-8	.	15	TRBJ1-2	TGTGCCAGCAGCTTACTTCAGGGCATAAACTATGGCTACACCTTC	CASSLLQGINYGYTF
.	TRBV13	TRBD2	16	TRBJ2-5	TGTGCCAGCAGCTTTGGTCAAGCGGGGGGGCTGGAGACCCAGTACTTC	CASSFGQAGGLETQYF
few	TRBV12-3/TRBV12-4	.	13	TRBJ2-7	TGTGCCAGCAGTAGGACGGACGCCTACGAGCAGTACTTC	CASSRTDAYEQYF
.	TRBV4-3	.	15	TRBJ2-7	TGCGCCAGCAGCCTTGGCGGGGATTACTACAATGAGCAGTACTTC	CASSLGGDYYNEQYF
.	TRBV4-2	TRBD2	18	TRBJ2-5	TGTGCCAGCAGCCAAGAAAGGGCGGGAGACCTAGCGGAAGAGACCCAGTACTTC	CASSQERAGDLAEETQYF
.	TRBV20-1	.	12	TRBJ1-5	TGCAGTGCTAGCGCCGCCAATCAGCCCCAGCATTTT	CSASAANQPQHF
few	TRBV27	TRBD2	14	TRBJ2-5	TGTGCCAGCAGTCGGGGGGGGACGCGGGAGACCCAGTACTTC	CASSRGGTRETQYF
.	TRBV5-1	TRBD1	15	TRBJ2-7	TGCGCCAGCAGCTTGGAAAGGGGGCAGTCCTACGAGCAGTACTTC	CASSLERGQSYEQYF
few	TRBV29-1	.	14	TRBJ2-4	TGCAGCGTCACAGGAGGAAGGGCCAAAAACATTCAGTACTTC	CSVTGGRAKNIQYF
few	TRBV20-1	.	12	TRBJ1-1	TGCAGTGCTAGAGATCTCAGACCTGAAGCTTTCTTT	CSARDLRPEAFF
once	TRBV27	TRBD1	15	TRBJ2-3	TGTGCCAGCAGCCACCAACAGGGGAGCACAGATACGCAGTATTTT	CASSHQQGSTDTQYF
.	TRBV12-3/TRBV12-4	.	13	TRBJ1-1	TGTGCCAGCAGTTTTTCAACGCGGACTGAAGCTTTCTTT	CASSFSTRTEAFF
.	TRBV4-3	.	15	TRBJ1-2	TGCGCCAGCAGCCAGTCCCGCCTTGGACGCTATGGCTACACCTTC	CASSQSRLGRYGYTF
.	TRBV7-2	.	14	TRBJ1-6	TGTGCCAGCAGCTTACAGGGTAGGGCTTCACCCCTCCACTTT	CASSLQGRASPLHF
.	TRBV29-1	.	12	TRBJ2-5	TGCAGCGTTCATTATCGTCAAGAGACCCAGTACTTC	CSVHYRQETQYF
few	TRBV6-6	.	14	TRBJ2-3	TGTGCCAGTACCTATAGGGCGGTCACAGATACGCAGTATTTT	CASTYRAVTDTQYF
.	TRBV5-1	.	15	TRBJ2-2	TGCGCCAGCACACCCGGGACACCAGGCACCGGGGAGCTGTTTTTT	CASTPGTPGTGELFF
.	TRBV14	.	16	TRBJ1-1	TGTGCCAGCAGCCGAGTGACAGGCGTCCCGGACACTGAAGCTTTCTTT	CASSRVTGVPDTEAFF
.	TRBV5-1	TRBD2	15	TRBJ2-1	TGCGCCAGCAGCTCTAACGGACTAGCGGGCGGTGAGCAGTTCTTC	CASSSNGLAGGEQFF
.	TRBV7-2	.	15	TRBJ2-1	TGTGCCAGCAGCTCCCTAGGGACCCCTAACAGTGAGCAGTTCTTC	CASSSLGTPNSEQFF
.	TRBV20-1	.	11	TRBJ2-3	TGCAGTGCTGGGAGATTAGATACGCAGTATTTT	CSAGRLDTQYF
.	TRBV20-1	TRBD2	16	TRBJ2-7	TGCAGTGCTAGTGGGCTAGCGGGGGGGAACGGCGACGAGCAGTACTTC	CSASGLAGGNGDEQYF
.	TRBV27	TRBD1	12	TRBJ1-1	TGTGCCGAGGAAGACAGGGGGATGGGAGCTTTCTTT	CAEEDRGMGAFF
few	TRBV4-3	.	18	TRBJ2-3	TGCGCCAGCAGCCAAGGCCCGCCCAATCAGGGGTTCACAGATACGCAGTATTTT	CASSQGPPNQGFTDTQYF
.	TRBV27	.	14	TRBJ2-7	TGTGCCAGCAGTTTGAATTGGTCCTTCTACGAGCAGTACTTC	CASSLNWSFYEQYF
.	TRBV29-1	.	12	TRBJ1-3	TGCAGCGTTGGGGAGTCTGGAAACACCATATATTTT	CSVGESGNTIYF
.	TRBV29-1	TRBD1	11	TRBJ1-1	TGCAGAGGGGGCGTGGGCACTGAAGCTTTCTTT	CRGGVGTEAFF